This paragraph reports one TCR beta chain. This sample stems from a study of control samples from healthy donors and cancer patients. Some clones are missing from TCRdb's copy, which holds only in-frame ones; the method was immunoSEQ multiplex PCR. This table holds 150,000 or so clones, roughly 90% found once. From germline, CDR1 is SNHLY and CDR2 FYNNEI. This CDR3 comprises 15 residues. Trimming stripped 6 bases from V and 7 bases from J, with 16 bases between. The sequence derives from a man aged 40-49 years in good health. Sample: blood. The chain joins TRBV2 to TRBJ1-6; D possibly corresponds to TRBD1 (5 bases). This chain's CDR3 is CASRDRSGLNSPLHF. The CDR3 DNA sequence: TGTGCCAGCAGAGACCGTTCAGGGTTAAATTCACCCCTCCACTTT.